This T cell receptor (beta chain) was sequenced for a study of blood T cell repertoires in COVID-19. Study context: In each case, the material was cDNA or gDNA derived from T cells, B-cell-depleted T cells, or PBMCs.

Assay: immunoSEQ multiplex PCR; the TCRdb copy retains only in-frame clones and omits some. The data show under 200,000 clones, approximately 82% seen once. The CDR3 sequence is 14 residues long. Germline V gene data show CDR1 as SGHRS and CDR2 as YFSETQ. The V end lost 4 bases, the J end lost 3 bases, and 14 bases lay between the germline ends. The sequence derives from a woman between 70 and 85 years old who had recovered from COVID-19. This chain uses TRBV5-1 with TRBJ2-7; D remains unclear. Sequencing was done on a sample of peripheral blood. CDR3: CASSPRRFGYEQYF. In DNA form, the CDR3 reads TGCGCCAGCAGCCCCCGCCGGTTTGGCTACGAGCAGTACTTC. The entire variable domain, with the rest obtained from reference TRBV5-1 and TRBJ2-7, is as follows: KAGVTQTPRYLIKTRGQQVTLSCSPISGHRSVSWYQQTPGQGLQFLFEYFSETQRNKGNFPGRFSGRQFSNSRSEMNVSTLELGDSALYLCASSPRRFGYEQYFGPGTRLTVT.